Listed below are T cell receptor beta chains from one sample, sequenced in a study of CD8 T cells in ankylosing spondylitis. TCRdb re-called the 5' RACE reads through MiXCR, storing one row per CDR3 protein. The sample has approximately 140,000 distinct CDR3 sequences, roughly 8.3% seen once. Sequencing input: synovial fluid, either unsorted or a sorted T cell fraction (not recorded which). All receptors come from a male donor with ankylosing spondylitis. Each CDR3 is given with its conserved first and last residue. A clone size is listed for some rows: how often the clone was seen (once, few, many), or a class if it is expanded.

abundance | v_gene | len | CDR3aa
few | TRBV5-1 | 16 | CASSFTGVEYNSPLHF
many | TRBV5-1 | 14 | CASSLLTGMETQYF
many | TRBV20-1 | 13 | CSAPRTGSNEQYF
many | TRBV7-2 | 15 | CASSLAVGWGDIQYF
few | TRBV6-5 | 13 | CASSWGWDTEAFF
medium-sized | TRBV7-3 | 16 | CASSLIGRGSESEAFF
NA | TRBV20-1 | 13 | CSAEQGVTDTQYF
few | TRBV2 | 13 | CASSTSTGSGYTF
many | TRBV7-2 | 16 | CASSPQGTYSNQPQHF
many | TRBV7-9 | 8 | CATQGYTF
many | TRBV20-1 | 15 | CSAILGGIGTDTQYF
few | TRBV2 | 13 | CATRGGAPETQYF
many | TRBV4-2 | 14 | CASSQGYKDNEQFF
NA | TRBV15 | 14 | CATSRDQGVYGYTF
few | TRBV5-1 | 14 | CASSSDTSGNTIYF